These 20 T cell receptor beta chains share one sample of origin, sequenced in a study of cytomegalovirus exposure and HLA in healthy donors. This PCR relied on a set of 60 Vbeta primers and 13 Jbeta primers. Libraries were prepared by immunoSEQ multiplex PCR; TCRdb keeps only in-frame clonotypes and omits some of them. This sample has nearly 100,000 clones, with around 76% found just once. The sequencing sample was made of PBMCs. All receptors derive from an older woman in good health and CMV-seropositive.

The DNA of the CDR3 is TGCAGCGCCCCGGGACAGGGGGCGATGAACACTGAAGCTTTCTTT. It yields the protein CSAPGQGAMNTEAFF. The V gene is TRBV29-1, the J gene TRBJ1-1, with TRBD1 matching over 12 bases. The CDR3 is made up of 15 amino acids. The trim removed 7 bases at V and 0 bases at J, leaving 6 bases unmatched. Per the germline V gene, CDR1 is SQVTM and CDR2 is ANQGSEA.

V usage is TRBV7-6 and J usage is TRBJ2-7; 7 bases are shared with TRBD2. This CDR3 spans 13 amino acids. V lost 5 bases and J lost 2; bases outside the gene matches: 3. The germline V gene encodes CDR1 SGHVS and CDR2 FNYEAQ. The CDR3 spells CASSLGLAYEQYF. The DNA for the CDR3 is TGTGCCAGCAGCCTAGGACTAGCCTACGAGCAGTACTTC.

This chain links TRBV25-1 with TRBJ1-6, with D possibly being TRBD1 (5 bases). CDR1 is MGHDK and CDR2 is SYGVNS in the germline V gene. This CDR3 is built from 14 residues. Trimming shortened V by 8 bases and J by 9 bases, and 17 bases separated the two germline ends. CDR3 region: CASASGSWGSPLHF. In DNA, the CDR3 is TGTGCCAGCGCCTCAGGGTCTTGGGGTTCACCCCTCCACTTT.

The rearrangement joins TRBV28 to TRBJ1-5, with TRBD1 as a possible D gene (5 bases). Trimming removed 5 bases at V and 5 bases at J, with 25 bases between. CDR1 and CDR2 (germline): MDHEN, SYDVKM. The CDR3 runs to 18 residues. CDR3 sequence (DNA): TGTGCCAGCAGTCCCCGGGGGGTGGCTTTCGAAGCCGATCAGCCCCAGCATTTT. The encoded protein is CASSPRGVAFEADQPQHF.

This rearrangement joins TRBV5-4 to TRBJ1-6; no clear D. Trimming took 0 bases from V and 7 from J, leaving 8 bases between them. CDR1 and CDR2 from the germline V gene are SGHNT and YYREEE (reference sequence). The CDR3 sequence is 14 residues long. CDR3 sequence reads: CASSLEYTNSPLHF. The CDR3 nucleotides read TGTGCCAGCAGCTTGGAATACACCAATTCACCCCTCCACTTT.

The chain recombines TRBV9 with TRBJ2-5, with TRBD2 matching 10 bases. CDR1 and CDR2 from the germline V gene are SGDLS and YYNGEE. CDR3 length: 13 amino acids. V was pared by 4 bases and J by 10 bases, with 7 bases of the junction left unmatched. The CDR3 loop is CASSPGLARDQYF. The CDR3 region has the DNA TGTGCCAGCAGCCCGGGACTAGCGAGGGACCAGTACTTC.

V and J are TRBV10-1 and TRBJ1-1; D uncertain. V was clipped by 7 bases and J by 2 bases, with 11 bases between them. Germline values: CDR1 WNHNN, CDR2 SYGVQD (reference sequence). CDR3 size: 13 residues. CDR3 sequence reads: CASKEELNTEAFF. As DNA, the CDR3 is TGCGCCAGCAAGGAGGAACTAAACACTGAAGCTTTCTTT.

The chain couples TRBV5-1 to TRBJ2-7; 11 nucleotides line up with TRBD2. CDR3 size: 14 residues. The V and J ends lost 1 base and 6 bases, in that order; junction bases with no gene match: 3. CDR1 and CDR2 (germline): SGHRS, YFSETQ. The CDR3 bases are TGCGCCAGCAGCTTGTTAGCGGGAGGGCTCGAGCAGTACTTC. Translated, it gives CASSLLAGGLEQYF. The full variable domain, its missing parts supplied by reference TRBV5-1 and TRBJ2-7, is KAGVTQTPRYLIKTRGQQVTLSCSPISGHRSVSWYQQTPGQGLQFLFEYFSETQRNKGNFPGRFSGRQFSNSRSEMNVSTLELGDSALYLCASSLLAGGLEQYFGPGTRLTVT.

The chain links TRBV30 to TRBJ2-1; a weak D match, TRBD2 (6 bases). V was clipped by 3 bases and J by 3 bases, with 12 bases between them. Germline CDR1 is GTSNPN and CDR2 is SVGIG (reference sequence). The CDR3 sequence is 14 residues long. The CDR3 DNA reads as TGTGCCTGGAGCTTCGGAGGGCTCTACAATGAGCAGTTCTTC. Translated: CAWSFGGLYNEQFF.

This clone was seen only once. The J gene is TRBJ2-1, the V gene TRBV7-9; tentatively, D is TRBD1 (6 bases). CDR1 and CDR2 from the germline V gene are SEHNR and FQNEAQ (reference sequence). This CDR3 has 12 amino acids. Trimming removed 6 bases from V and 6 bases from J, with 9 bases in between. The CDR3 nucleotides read TGTGCCAGCAGACAGGGACCCAATGAGCAGTTCTTC. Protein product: CASRQGPNEQFF.

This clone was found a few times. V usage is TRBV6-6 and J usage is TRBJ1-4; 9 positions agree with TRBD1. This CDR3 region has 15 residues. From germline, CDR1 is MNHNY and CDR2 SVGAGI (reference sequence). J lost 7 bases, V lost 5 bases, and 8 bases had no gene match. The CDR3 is CASSPTGGTGEKLFF. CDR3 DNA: TGTGCCAGCAGTCCCACAGGGGGCACAGGTGAAAAACTGTTTTTT.

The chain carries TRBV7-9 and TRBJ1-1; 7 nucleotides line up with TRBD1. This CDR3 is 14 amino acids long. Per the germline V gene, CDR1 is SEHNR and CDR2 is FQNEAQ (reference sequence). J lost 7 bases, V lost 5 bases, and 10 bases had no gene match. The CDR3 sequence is CASSLQQGISEAFF. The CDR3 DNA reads TGTGCCAGCAGCCTACAACAGGGGATCAGTGAAGCTTTCTTT.

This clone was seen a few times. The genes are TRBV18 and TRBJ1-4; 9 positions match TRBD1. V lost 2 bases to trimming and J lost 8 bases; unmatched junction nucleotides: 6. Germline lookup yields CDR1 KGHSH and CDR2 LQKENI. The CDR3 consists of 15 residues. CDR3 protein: CASSPRTGVREKLFF. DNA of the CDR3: TGTGCCAGCTCACCAAGGACAGGGGTACGGGAAAAACTGTTTTTT.

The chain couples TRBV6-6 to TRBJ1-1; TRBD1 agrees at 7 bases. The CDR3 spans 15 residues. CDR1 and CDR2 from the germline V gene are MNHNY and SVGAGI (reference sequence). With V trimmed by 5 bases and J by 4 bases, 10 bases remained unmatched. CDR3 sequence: CASSRRTGAGTEAFF. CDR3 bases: TGTGCCAGCAGTCGTCGGACAGGAGCGGGCACTGAAGCTTTCTTT.

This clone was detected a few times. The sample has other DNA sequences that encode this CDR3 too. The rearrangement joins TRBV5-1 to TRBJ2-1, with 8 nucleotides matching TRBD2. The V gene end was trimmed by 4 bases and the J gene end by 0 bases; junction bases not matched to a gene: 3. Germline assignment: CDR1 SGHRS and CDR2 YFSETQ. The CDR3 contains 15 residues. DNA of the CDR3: TGCGCCAGCAGCCTCAGCGGGAGCTCCTACAATGAGCAGTTCTTC. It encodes CASSLSGSSYNEQFF.

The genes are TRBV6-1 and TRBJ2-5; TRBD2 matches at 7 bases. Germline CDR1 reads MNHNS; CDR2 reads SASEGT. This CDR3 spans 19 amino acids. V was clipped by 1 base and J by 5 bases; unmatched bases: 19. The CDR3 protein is CASSEGDGRGMRRRETQYF. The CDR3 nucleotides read TGTGCCAGCAGTGAAGGGGATGGGCGGGGGATGCGGAGGAGGGAGACCCAGTACTTC.

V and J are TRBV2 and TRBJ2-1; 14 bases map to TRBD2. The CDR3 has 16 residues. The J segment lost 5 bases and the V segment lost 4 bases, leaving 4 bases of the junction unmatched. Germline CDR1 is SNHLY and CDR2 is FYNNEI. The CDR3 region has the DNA TGTGCCAGCAGTGCTAGACTAGCGGGAGGGAACAATGAGCAGTTCTTC. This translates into CASSARLAGGNNEQFF. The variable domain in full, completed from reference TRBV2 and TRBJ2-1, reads EPEVTQTPSHQVTQMGQEVILRCVPISNHLYFYWYRQILGQKVEFLVSFYNNEISEKSEIFDDQFSVERPDGSNFTLKIRSTKLEDSAMYFCASSARLAGGNNEQFFGPGTRLTVL.

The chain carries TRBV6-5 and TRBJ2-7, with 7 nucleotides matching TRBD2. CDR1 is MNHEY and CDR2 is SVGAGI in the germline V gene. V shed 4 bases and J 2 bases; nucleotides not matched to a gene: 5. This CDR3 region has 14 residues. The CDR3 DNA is TGTGCCAGCAGTTCGGTAGCGGGTCCCTACGAGCAGTACTTC. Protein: CASSSVAGPYEQYF.

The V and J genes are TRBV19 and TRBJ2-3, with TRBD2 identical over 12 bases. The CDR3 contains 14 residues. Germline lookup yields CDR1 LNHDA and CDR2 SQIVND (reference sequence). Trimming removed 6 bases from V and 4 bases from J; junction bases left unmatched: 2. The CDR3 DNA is TGTGCCAGTAGCCTAGCGGGAGGGCCAGATACGCAGTATTTT. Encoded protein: CASSLAGGPDTQYF. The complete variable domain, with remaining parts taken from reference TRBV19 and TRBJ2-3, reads DGGITQSPKYLFRKEGQNVTLSCEQNLNHDAMYWYRQDPGQGLRLIYYSQIVNDFQKGDIAEGYSVSREKKESFPLTVTSAQKNPTAFYLCASSLAGGPDTQYFGPGTRLTVL.

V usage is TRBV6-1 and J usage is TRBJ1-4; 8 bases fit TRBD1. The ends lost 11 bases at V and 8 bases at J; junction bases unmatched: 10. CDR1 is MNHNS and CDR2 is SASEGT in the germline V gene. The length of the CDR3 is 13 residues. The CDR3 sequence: CAGKTGDREKLFF. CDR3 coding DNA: TGTGCCGGCAAGACAGGGGATAGGGAAAAACTGTTTTTT.